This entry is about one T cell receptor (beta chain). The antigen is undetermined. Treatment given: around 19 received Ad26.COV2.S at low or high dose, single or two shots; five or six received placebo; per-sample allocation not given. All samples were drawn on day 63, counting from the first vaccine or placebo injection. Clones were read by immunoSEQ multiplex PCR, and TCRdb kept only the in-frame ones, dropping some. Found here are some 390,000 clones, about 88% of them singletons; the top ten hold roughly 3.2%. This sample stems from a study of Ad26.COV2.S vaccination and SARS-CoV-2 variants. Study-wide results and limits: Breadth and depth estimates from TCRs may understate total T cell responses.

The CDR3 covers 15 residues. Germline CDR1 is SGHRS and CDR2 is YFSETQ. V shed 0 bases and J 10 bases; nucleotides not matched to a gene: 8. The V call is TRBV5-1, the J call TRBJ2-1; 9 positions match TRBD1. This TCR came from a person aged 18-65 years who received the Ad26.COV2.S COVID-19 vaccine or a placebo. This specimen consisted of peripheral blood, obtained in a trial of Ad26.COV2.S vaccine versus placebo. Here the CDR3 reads CASSLGTGAPREQFF. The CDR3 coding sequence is TGCGCCAGCAGCTTGGGGACAGGGGCCCCTAGAGAGCAGTTCTTC.